Listed below are T cell receptor beta chains from one sample, sequenced in a study of cytomegalovirus exposure and HLA in healthy donors. Clones were read by immunoSEQ multiplex PCR, and TCRdb kept only the in-frame ones, dropping some. The sample has 120,000 to 150,000 clones, approximately 70% seen once. Sample: PBMCs. All receptors derive from a human donor in good health. The CDR3 runs from the conserved cysteine through the conserved F or W. Fields, in order: J gene, clone size, V gene, D gene, CDR3 DNA, CDR3 protein. D genes are given only for firm matches. Not all rows give a size; the values are once, few, many and, for expanded clones, a class.

J: TRBJ1-4
size: -
V: TRBV29-1
D: -
DNA: TGCAGCGTTGGGGTGGCGGGGGCTTCTAATGAAAAACTGTTTTTT
CDR3: CSVGVAGASNEKLFF

J: TRBJ1-1
size: -
V: TRBV28
D: -
DNA: TGTGCCAGCAGGCACGGGGGTGGGACTGAAGCTTTCTTT
CDR3: CASRHGGGTEAFF

J: TRBJ2-2
size: -
V: TRBV2
D: -
DNA: TGTGCCAGCATCCTGTGGCCCCCTGGGGAGCTGTTTTTT
CDR3: CASILWPPGELFF

J: TRBJ1-4
size: -
V: TRBV5-4
D: -
DNA: TGTGCCAGCAGCTTGGACCCGACAGCAACTAATGAAAAACTGTTTTTT
CDR3: CASSLDPTATNEKLFF

J: TRBJ1-3
size: -
V: TRBV11-2
D: -
DNA: TGTGCCAGCAGCTTCCGTGGACAGAGCTCTGGAAACACCATATATTTT
CDR3: CASSFRGQSSGNTIYF

J: TRBJ2-7
size: -
V: TRBV4-1
D: TRBD1
DNA: TGCGCCAGCAGCCAAGAGGACAGGACGTACGAGCAGTACTTC
CDR3: CASSQEDRTYEQYF

J: TRBJ2-3
size: few
V: TRBV30
D: -
DNA: TGTGCCTGGATGGCATTAGCGGCATGGAATACGCAGTATTTT
CDR3: CAWMALAAWNTQYF

J: TRBJ2-7
size: -
V: TRBV7-9
D: -
DNA: TGTGCCAGCAGCTTAGGGGCCTCCTACGAGCAGTACTTC
CDR3: CASSLGASYEQYF

J: TRBJ2-5
size: once
V: TRBV15
D: -
DNA: TGTGCCACCAGCAGTACATCGGGGGAGATTTGGCTGGGAGAGACCCAGTACTTC
CDR3: CATSSTSGEIWLGETQYF

J: TRBJ1-1
size: -
V: TRBV20-1
D: -
DNA: TGCAGTGCAACCCGACAGGCTGAAGCTTTCTTT
CDR3: CSATRQAEAFF

J: TRBJ1-2
size: once
V: TRBV29-1
D: -
DNA: TGCAGCGTTGAACGCTTTGTTGCAGGGAACTATGGCTACACCTTC
CDR3: CSVERFVAGNYGYTF

J: TRBJ2-2
size: -
V: TRBV9
D: -
DNA: TGTGCCAGCACCCACGGGAGAGCGAACACCGGGGAGCTGTTTTTT
CDR3: CASTHGRANTGELFF

J: TRBJ2-7
size: -
V: TRBV9
D: TRBD2
DNA: TGTGCCAGCAGCCCCGGCGGGGGGGGTTCCTACGAGCAGTACTTC
CDR3: CASSPGGGGSYEQYF

J: TRBJ1-2
size: -
V: TRBV9
D: TRBD1
DNA: TGTGCCAGCAGCCCCAAACTACGACAGGGCTGGGGCTACACCTTC
CDR3: CASSPKLRQGWGYTF

J: TRBJ2-1
size: -
V: TRBV29-1
D: -
DNA: TGCAGCGTTGGCTGGGGAGCGCATGAGCAGTTCTTC
CDR3: CSVGWGAHEQFF

J: TRBJ1-3
size: -
V: TRBV18
D: -
DNA: TGTGCCAGCTCACGGACAGAAGGAAACACCATATATTTT
CDR3: CASSRTEGNTIYF

J: TRBJ2-5
size: few
V: TRBV6-1
D: TRBD2
DNA: TGTGCCAGCAAGGCTAGCGGGAAGGAGACCCAGTACTTC
CDR3: CASKASGKETQYF